Each of the 11 T cell receptor beta chains below was sequenced from the same sample in a study of T cells after yellow fever vaccination. One entry per CDR3 protein, called by TCRdb with MiXCR from the 5' RACE reads. The sample yields hundreds of thousands of distinct CDR3 sequences, 9% to 15% seen once. The sample was PBMCs, taken on the day of the yellow fever booster vaccination. These TCRs come from a man between 25 and 39 years old who received the YFV17D yellow fever vaccine.

This sequence joins TRBV12-3 or TRBV12-4 and TRBJ1-1; no definite D call. Between the trimmed V and J ends, which lost 7 bases and 6 bases, there was a span of 9 bases. This CDR3 has 11 residues. CDR3 sequence: CASTFGPEAFF. The DNA for the CDR3 is TGTGCCAGCACCTTCGGCCCTGAAGCTTTCTTT.

The chain joins TRBV5-1 to TRBJ1-1, with D uncertain. This CDR3 is 12 amino acids long. Per germline, CDR1 SGHRS and CDR2 YFSETQ. V was pared by 0 bases and J by 10 bases, with 10 bases between. The CDR3 bases are TGCGCCAGCAGCTTGGTTGTATGGGCAGCTTTCTTT. It encodes CASSLVVWAAFF.

The chain has TRBV5-1 and TRBJ1-6; TRBD1 matches 10 bases. The V gene end was trimmed by 2 bases and the J gene end by 7 bases; junction bases not matched to a gene: 6. CDR1 SGHRS and CDR2 YFSETQ come from the germline V gene. The CDR3 runs to 16 residues. The CDR3 nucleotides read TGCGCCAGCAGCTTACCGGGACAGGGGCGGAATTCACCCCTCCACTTT. This sequence encodes CASSLPGQGRNSPLHF.

With regard to this clonotype: The conserved final phenylalanine or tryptophan is absent from the CDR3, which likely points to a read error. The chain combines TRBV5-1 with TRBJ2-1; D is undetermined. CDR3 size: 16 residues. V lost 0 bases and J lost 1, with 11 bases in between. Per the germline V gene, CDR1 is SGHRS and CDR2 is YFSETQ. This CDR3 is CASSLEIGRSYNEQFL. CDR3 nucleotide sequence: TGCGCCAGCAGCTTGGAGATAGGCAGGTCCTACAATGAGCAGTTCCTC.

The rearrangement uses TRBV6-2 or TRBV6-3 and TRBJ2-7; 10 bases are shared with TRBD2. Per germline, CDR1 MNHEY and CDR2 SVGEGT. Trimming cost V 6 bases and J 3 bases; bases outside gene matches: 8. This CDR3 spans 15 amino acids. CDR3 loop: CASSGLAELGYEQYF. The DNA for the CDR3 is TGTGCCAGCAGCGGACTAGCGGAGCTAGGCTACGAGCAGTACTTC.

This clonotype was detected a few times. The chain combines TRBV10-3 with TRBJ2-5; D is unclear. Trimming pared 8 bases from V and 5 bases from J, leaving 12 bases between. The CDR3 runs to 12 residues. Germline V lookup: CDR1 ENHRY, CDR2 SYGVKD. CDR3 sequence reads: CAIGASYETQYF. CDR3 bases: TGTGCCATCGGAGCGAGCTACGAGACCCAGTACTTC.

J is TRBJ1-1 and V is TRBV10-3; D may be TRBD1 (6 bases). This CDR3 is 15 amino acids long. With 3 bases removed from V and 4 bases from J, the gap between germline ends came to 15 bases. Germline lookup yields CDR1 ENHRY and CDR2 SYGVKD. This CDR3 reads CAISEPSEGGTEAFF. The CDR3 nucleotides are TGTGCCATCAGTGAACCCTCAGAGGGGGGCACTGAAGCTTTCTTT.

CDR3 nucleotide sequence: TGTGCCAGCAGGCCGTCTCTAAGGGGGGAAAAACTGTTTTTT. Protein sequence: CASRPSLRGEKLFF. The chain links TRBV7-9 to TRBJ1-4, with TRBD1 as a possible D gene (6 bases). This CDR3 has 14 residues. V lost 6 bases and J 8 bases, leaving 16 bases between the germline ends. Germline CDR1 and CDR2: SEHNR and FQNEAQ (reference sequence).

This rearrangement joins TRBV6-1 to TRBJ2-6; no clear D gene. From germline, CDR1 is MNHNS and CDR2 SASEGT. Trimming removed 7 bases at V and 2 bases at J, with 15 bases between. This CDR3 contains 16 residues. CDR3 protein: CASTEIQRAGANVLTF. For the CDR3, the DNA is TGTGCCAGCACAGAGATCCAAAGGGCTGGGGCCAACGTCCTGACTTTC.

This clonotype was observed once. The chain links TRBV7-2 to TRBJ2-3, with 9 positions matching TRBD2. J gave up 6 bases and V 4 bases, and 8 bases lay outside the gene matches. Germline V lookup: CDR1 SGHTA, CDR2 FQGNSA. The CDR3 is 15 amino acids. CDR3 protein: CASSSQAGGWDTQYF. The CDR3 bases are TGTGCCAGCAGCTCCCAAGCGGGAGGATGGGATACGCAGTATTTT. Full variable domain (remainder filled in from reference TRBV7-2 and TRBJ2-3): GAGVSQSPSNKVTEKGKDVELRCDPISGHTALYWYRQSLGQGLEFLIYFQGNSAPDKSGLPSDRFSAERTGGSVSTLTIQRTQQEDSAVYLCASSSQAGGWDTQYFGPGTRLTVL.

This clonotype was seen more than once but under ten times. CDR3 sequence: CSALTSATYNEQFF. The DNA for the CDR3 is TGCAGTGCTCTAACTAGCGCCACTTACAATGAGCAGTTCTTC. J is TRBJ2-1 and V is TRBV20-1, with 7 bases fitting TRBD2. Germline V gene lookup returns CDR1 DFQATT and CDR2 SNEGSKA (reference sequence). V was clipped by 5 bases and J by 4 bases; unmatched bases: 8. The CDR3 is 14 amino acids.